This entry features one T cell receptor beta chain sequence. The data belong to a study of control samples from healthy donors and cancer patients. V was trimmed by 5 bases and J by 4 bases, leaving 15 bases between them. This CDR3 region has 15 residues. Germline assignment: CDR1 MNHEY and CDR2 SMNVEV (reference sequence). Produced via immunoSEQ multiplex PCR; TCRdb's table is partial and in-frame only. The repertoire holds approximately 94,000 clones, more than 85% seen once, with more than 15% in the top ten. The sample consisted of blood. This chain uses TRBV27 with TRBJ2-1; D is perhaps TRBD1 (6 bases). The TCR originated in a woman aged 45-60 years in good health. Here the CDR3 reads CASSLDRLTYNEQFF. In DNA form, the CDR3 reads TGTGCCAGCAGTCTCGACAGGCTAACGTACAATGAGCAGTTCTTC.